The rows below give T cell receptor beta chains drawn from one sample of a study of T cell responses to AZD1222 COVID-19 vaccine. The repertoire was sequenced with immunoSEQ multiplex PCR; TCRdb's copy has only in-frame clones and lacks some. The table lists around 110,000 clones, over 80% of them singletons, with roughly 8.9% in the top ten. Sequencing was performed on peripheral blood, taken 28 days after the second AZD1222 dose. Receptors were obtained from an adult who received the AZD1222 COVID-19 vaccine. CDR3s include the opening cysteine and the closing phenylalanine or tryptophan. A D gene is named only where the DNA matches it firmly. Part of the rows lack a size; the others show once, few, many or a class for expanded clones.

V	D	size	J	DNA	CDR3
TRBV15	TRBD2	.	TRBJ2-3	TGTGCCACCAGCAGAGGGGCCAGCGGGAGGGCCGGCTATACAGATACGCAGTATTTT	CATSRGASGRAGYTDTQYF
TRBV5-1	TRBD1	.	TRBJ1-2	TGCGCCAGCAGCACGGGAGGACAGGGCTATGGCTACACCTTC	CASSTGGQGYGYTF
TRBV28	TRBD1	.	TRBJ1-1	TGTGCCAGCAGTCCCACGGACAGGCCTGAAGCTTTCTTT	CASSPTDRPEAFF
TRBV7-2	TRBD1	once	TRBJ1-3	TGTGCCAGCAGCTTGGGACAGGGTGCTGGAAACACCATATATTTT	CASSLGQGAGNTIYF
TRBV6-1	.	.	TRBJ1-5	TGTGCCAGCAGTGCCGAGGTGGGGATGGGTTTGGGGCAGCCCCAGCATTTT	CASSAEVGMGLGQPQHF
TRBV29-1	.	.	TRBJ1-2	TGCAGCGTTGTATTGGGGTATAACTATGGCTACACCTTC	CSVVLGYNYGYTF
TRBV7-2	.	.	TRBJ2-1	TGTGCCAGCAGCCTGACGGGGTGGTCCTTTCCGTTCTTC	CASSLTGWSFPFF
TRBV6-5	.	.	TRBJ2-7	TGTGCCAGCAGTCCATTGTCGGGCTCCTACGAGCAGTACTTC	CASSPLSGSYEQYF
TRBV7-2	.	once	TRBJ2-5	TGTGCCAGCAGCTTGCAGGGCGTCCCAGAGACCCAGTACTTC	CASSLQGVPETQYF
TRBV19	.	.	TRBJ1-6	TGTGCCAGTAGCACCGAGGGGGGTAATTCACCCCTCCACTTT	CASSTEGGNSPLHF
TRBV30	.	.	TRBJ1-5	TGTGCCTGGAGTATGGATAGTTTTGGTAATCAGCCCCAGCATTTT	CAWSMDSFGNQPQHF
TRBV6-5	.	.	TRBJ1-1	TGTGCCAGCGGCTGGGAGGGAACGGGCACTGAAGCTTTCTTT	CASGWEGTGTEAFF
TRBV7-2	.	.	TRBJ2-5	TGTGCCAGCAGCCCCGGAAACAGGTACCAAGAGACCCAGTACTTC	CASSPGNRYQETQYF
TRBV4-3	TRBD1	.	TRBJ1-6	TGCGCCAGCAGCCAATCCCCGGGACAGGGTAATTCACCCCTCCACTTT	CASSQSPGQGNSPLHF
TRBV28	.	.	TRBJ2-7	TGTGCCAGCATTTCTCAGACAGGAGCCTACGAGCAGTACTTC	CASISQTGAYEQYF
TRBV6-1	.	.	TRBJ2-1	TGTGCCAGCAGTGAACTCACGGTAACCTACAATGAGCAGTTCTTC	CASSELTVTYNEQFF
TRBV5-4	.	.	TRBJ2-2	TGTGCCAGCAGCTTGCCGGTGTTGGGCGGGGAGCTGTTTTTT	CASSLPVLGGELFF
TRBV29-1	.	.	TRBJ2-3	TGCAGCGTTGAGGTTGGCAGCGCAGATACGCAGTATTTT	CSVEVGSADTQYF
TRBV25-1	TRBD1	.	TRBJ1-1	TGTGCCAGCACCGAGGACAGGGTGGCAGTAAACACTGAAGCTTTCTTT	CASTEDRVAVNTEAFF
TRBV7-3	.	.	TRBJ2-2	TGTGCCAGCAGCTTAGGGCAGGTTGGCACCGGGGAGCTGTTTTTT	CASSLGQVGTGELFF
TRBV6-5	TRBD1	.	TRBJ1-1	TGTGCCAGCAGTTACCCCGGACAGGCGAACACTGAAGCTTTCTTT	CASSYPGQANTEAFF
TRBV18	.	.	TRBJ1-5	TGTGCCAGCTCACCACCGCGTTCAGGCCCCAATCAGCCCCAGCATTTT	CASSPPRSGPNQPQHF
TRBV6-5	.	.	TRBJ1-6	TGTGCCAGCAGTTACTGGGGGCAATCCCTCCACTTT	CASSYWGQSLHF
TRBV6-6	.	.	TRBJ1-2	TGTGCCAGCAGTTACGGCCGGGGGGAGTTCGGCTACACCTTC	CASSYGRGEFGYTF
TRBV5-6	.	few	TRBJ1-3	TGTGCCAGCAGCTGGAGCCGAAGCTCTGGAAACACCATATATTTT	CASSWSRSSGNTIYF
TRBV5-4	TRBD1	.	TRBJ1-2	TGTGCCAGCAGCAAGGACAGGGCCCCTCGAGGCTACACCTTC	CASSKDRAPRGYTF
TRBV5-1	.	.	TRBJ1-1	TGCGCCAGCAGCTTGGCGCAGGGAGAGAGGTGGGCTTTCTTT	CASSLAQGERWAFF
TRBV6-5	.	once	TRBJ1-1	TGTGCCAGCAGTAGAACTATTACATCCGTTGAGGCTTTCTTT	CASSRTITSVEAFF
TRBV19	.	few	TRBJ2-1	TGTGCCAGTAGTAGCGGGATTTTGTACAATGAGCAGTTCTTC	CASSSGILYNEQFF
TRBV25-1	.	.	TRBJ2-6	TGTGCCAGCAGTGATACCCGTCGCTCTGGGGCCAACGTCCTGACTTTC	CASSDTRRSGANVLTF
TRBV7-8	.	.	TRBJ1-4	TGTGCCAGCAGCTTAGCGTCTGGAGGTGGGACCGCTGGAAAACTGTTTTTT	CASSLASGGGTAGKLFF
TRBV2	TRBD1	few	TRBJ1-4	TGTGCCAGCAGACCGCGGACAGGGGATGCTGAAAAACTGTTTTTT	CASRPRTGDAEKLFF
TRBV29-1	.	.	TRBJ2-1	TGCAGCGTTGTGGGGGGACCTTCGGGCTACAATGAGCAGTTCTTC	CSVVGGPSGYNEQFF
TRBV18	.	.	TRBJ2-4	TGTGCCAGCTCACCACCGAACAGGGATCCGGGAGCCAAAAACATTCAGTACTTC	CASSPPNRDPGAKNIQYF
TRBV27	TRBD1	.	TRBJ2-7	TGTGCCAGCAGTTTAGGAGGGACAGGGCTTTACGAGCAGTACTTC	CASSLGGTGLYEQYF
TRBV25-1	TRBD1	.	TRBJ2-2	TGTGCCAGCAGTGCAGGACAGGGTGACACCGGGGAGCTGTTTTTT	CASSAGQGDTGELFF
TRBV30	.	once	TRBJ1-1	TGTGCCTGGGGAGCTGTGGTTACGAACACTGAAGCTTTCTTT	CAWGAVVTNTEAFF
TRBV6-5	.	.	TRBJ1-5	TGTGCCAGCACATGGGGCTGGAATCAGCCCCAGCATTTT	CASTWGWNQPQHF
TRBV7-3	.	.	TRBJ2-1	TGTGCCAGCAGCCTAGGGTTCTACAATGAGCAGTTCTTC	CASSLGFYNEQFF
TRBV5-1	.	.	TRBJ2-1	TGCGCCAGCACTGCCTACAATGAGCAGTTCTTC	CASTAYNEQFF
TRBV2	TRBD2	.	TRBJ2-7	TGTGCCAGCATGCCACTTCGGACTAGCGGGGCCTACGAGCAGTACTTC	CASMPLRTSGAYEQYF